The 15 T cell receptor beta chains reported below all come from one sample, sequenced in a study of T-cell reconstitution after alpha-beta-depleted transplantation in children. TCRbeta library construction was performed incorporating unique molecular identifiers. TCRdb passed the PCR reads through MiXCR, listing each CDR3 protein once. The top ten hold 1.1% of the sample, which has roughly 590,000 distinct CDR3 sequences, roughly 17% seen once. Specimen: PBMCs from the stem cell graft donor, collected from the stem cell graft. These receptor sequences come from a human donor who donated a stem cell graft to a child with acute myeloid leukemia.

This clonotype was recorded at least ten times. This rearrangement joins TRBV12-3 or TRBV12-4 to TRBJ2-7; weak D call: TRBD1 (6 bases). The CDR3 covers 15 residues. V lost 6 bases, J lost 2 bases, and 17 bases lay in between. CDR3 amino acids: CASSPAGTLTYEQYF. DNA for the CDR3: TGTGCCAGCAGCCCAGCCGGGACACTGACCTACGAGCAGTACTTC.

This clonotype has at least ten counts. The genes are TRBV20-1 and TRBJ2-7, with 7 bases identical to TRBD1. V was clipped by 3 bases and J by 1 base; unmatched bases: 9. This CDR3 region has 15 residues. Looked up from germline, CDR1 is DFQATT and CDR2 is SNEGSKA (reference sequence). The DNA for the CDR3 is TGCAGTGCTAGTTCCGGACAGGTAATTTCCTACGAGCAGTACTTC. Protein product: CSASSGQVISYEQYF.

This clonotype was seen many times. The CDR3, as DNA: TGTGCCAGCAGCCCAGGGACGGCAGGTGAGCAGTTCTTC. Translation gives CASSPGTAGEQFF. The V gene is TRBV7-3, the J gene TRBJ2-1; D tentatively fits TRBD1 or TRBD2 (5 bases each). In germline, CDR1 is SGHTA, CDR2 FQGTGA. Trimming took off 5 bases at V and 9 bases at J, with 14 bases between the two ends. This CDR3 comprises 13 residues.

In its sample, this clonotype was seen many times. V gene TRBV10-3 combines with J gene TRBJ2-1; D possibly corresponds to TRBD1 (5 bases). Germline assignment: CDR1 ENHRY and CDR2 SYGVKD. Trimming removed 11 bases from V and 4 bases from J, with 15 bases in between. The CDR3 runs to 13 residues. The CDR3 is CAVKPDSYNEQFF. The CDR3 DNA sequence: TGTGCCGTCAAACCCGACAGTTACAATGAGCAGTTCTTC.

This clonotype was counted many times. The chain couples TRBV10-3 to TRBJ1-3, with D unclear. Trimming cost V 3 bases and J 7 bases, with 10 bases left between them. Germline loops: CDR1 ENHRY, CDR2 SYGVKD. The CDR3 contains 13 residues. CDR3 region: CAISDLAGNTIYF. CDR3 nucleotides: TGTGCCATCAGTGATTTGGCGGGGAACACCATATATTTT.

The V call is TRBV11-1, the J call TRBJ2-1; D may be TRBD1 (7 bases). The V end lost 4 bases, the J end lost 3 bases, and 13 bases lay between the germline ends. The CDR3 loop spans 15 amino acids. Germline V gene lookup returns CDR1 SGHAT and CDR2 FQDESV (reference sequence). CDR3 region: CASSSTGRNYNEQFF. In DNA form, the CDR3 reads TGTGCCAGCAGCTCGACAGGGAGGAACTACAATGAGCAGTTCTTC.

CDR3: CASSLAWEGDTQYF. The CDR3 DNA is TGTGCCAGCAGCTTGGCCTGGGAGGGAGATACGCAGTATTTT. The V and J genes are TRBV7-9 and TRBJ2-3; 7 bases match TRBD2. The germline V gene encodes CDR1 SEHNR and CDR2 FQNEAQ (reference sequence). The CDR3 consists of 14 residues. V was pared by 3 bases and J by 5 bases, with 5 bases of the junction left unmatched.

About this clonotype itself: This may stem from a read error, because a much larger clone lies one nucleotide away. The chain couples TRBV6-1 to TRBJ1-1; D may be TRBD1 (6 bases). From germline, CDR1 is MNHNS and CDR2 SASEGT. This CDR3 has 14 amino acids. V lost 8 bases, J lost 2 bases, and 15 bases lay in between. The CDR3 DNA reads TGTGCCAGCCGCCCAGAGGACAGTAACACTGAAGCTTTCTTT. Translation gives CASRPEDSNTEAFF.

Notes on this clonotype: A much larger clonotype is one base distant, so this may be a read error. The gene calls are TRBV7-2 and TRBJ2-1; D is possibly TRBD2 (5 bases). With 3 bases removed from V and 1 base from J, the gap between germline ends came to 13 bases. Germline V gives CDR1 SGHTA, CDR2 FQGNSA. CDR3 size: 16 residues. In nucleotides, the CDR3 is TGTGCCAGCAGCTTCGAGAGCGGTGCTTCCTACAATGAGCAGTTCTTC. It translates to CASSFESGASYNEQFF.

This clonotype has at least ten counts. J is TRBJ2-2 and V is TRBV20-1; D call uncertain. The CDR3 spans 14 residues. The V end was cut by 7 bases, the J end by 1 base, with 13 bases between. Germline CDR1 is DFQATT and CDR2 is SNEGSKA (reference sequence). The CDR3 loop is CSVARAGNTGELFF. The CDR3 DNA sequence: TGCAGTGTCGCTAGAGCAGGGAACACCGGGGAGCTGTTTTTT.

This clonotype has more than one count but fewer than ten. This chain connects TRBV20-1 to TRBJ1-6, with 9 bases matching TRBD1. Germline V gene lookup returns CDR1 DFQATT and CDR2 SNEGSKA (reference sequence). J gave up 7 bases and V 6 bases, and 10 bases lay outside the gene matches. The CDR3 is 15 amino acids. CDR3 loop: CSARQGTGLNSPLHF. CDR3 bases: TGCAGTGCGCGACAGGGGACAGGGTTGAATTCACCCCTCCACTTT.

This clonotype has at least ten counts. V gene TRBV12-3 or TRBV12-4 combines with J gene TRBJ2-3; tentative D call: TRBD2 (6 bases). Trimming stripped 1 base from V and 10 bases from J, with 21 bases between. This CDR3 is 16 amino acids long. Written as DNA, the CDR3 is TGTGCCAGCAGTTTAGGCCGGGACTTCCAGTTGGGTGCGCAGTATTTT. Protein product: CASSLGRDFQLGAQYF.

This clonotype was seen repeatedly, ten times or more. The J gene is TRBJ2-7, the V gene TRBV29-1; D unresolved. Germline V gene sequence: CDR1 SQVTM, CDR2 ANQGSEA. V was cut by 7 bases and J by 6 bases, with 13 bases left in between. This CDR3 region has 11 residues. The CDR3 reads CSATLGSEQYV. The CDR3 region has the DNA TGCAGCGCGACCCTGGGGTCCGAGCAGTACGTC.

The chain employs TRBV4-1 and TRBJ2-7, with D unclear. CDR3 length: 15 residues. Germline V gene lookup returns CDR1 MGHRA and CDR2 YSYEKL. Trimming cost V 1 base and J 3 bases, with 13 bases left between them. CDR3 DNA sequence: TGCGCCAGCAGCCAAGGTTCGGCGTGGGGCTACGAGCAGTACGTC. Amino acid sequence: CASSQGSAWGYEQYV.

This clonotype has at least ten counts. The chain is built from TRBV6-1 and TRBJ1-1; 8 bases fit TRBD1. The CDR3 totals 14 residues. The junction had 8 bases not matched to a gene; V was cut back by 10 bases and J by 1 base. Germline V gives CDR1 MNHNS, CDR2 SASEGT. CDR3 residues: CATRHRGSNTEAFF. The CDR3 DNA follows: TGTGCCACCAGACACAGGGGGTCGAACACTGAAGCTTTCTTT.